This passage covers 22 T cell receptor beta chains from one sample sequenced in a study of blood T cell repertoires in COVID-19. TCRdb's table, derived via immunoSEQ multiplex PCR, lists solely in-frame clones and lacks some. The sample carries a few hundred thousand clones, around 85% recorded once. Sample: PBMCs or T cells enriched from blood (not recorded which). Source of these receptors: a man aged 25 to 40 who had recovered from COVID-19.

This chain joins TRBV13 and TRBJ1-6; TRBD1 might be the D (6 bases). The V end was cut by 5 bases, the J end by 7 bases, with 18 bases between. The CDR3 is 16 residues long. Germline CDR1 is PRHDT and CDR2 is FYEKMQ (reference sequence). The CDR3 DNA reads TGTGCCAGCAGCGAGGGGGATGGTGGGCGGAATTCACCCCTCCACTTT. Translated: CASSEGDGGRNSPLHF.

V gene TRBV6-1 combines with J gene TRBJ1-1; TRBD1 might be the D (6 bases). The CDR3 is 15 amino acids. CDR1 MNHNS and CDR2 SASEGT come from the germline V gene. V dropped 0 bases and J dropped 6 bases, with 14 bases sitting between them. The CDR3 DNA reads TGTGCCAGCAGTGAAGCAAGGCAGGGGAGGGCTGAAGCTTTCTTT. Translated, it gives CASSEARQGRAEAFF.

This chain links TRBV29-1 with TRBJ1-2; D is possibly TRBD1 (6 bases). V was pared by 7 bases and J by 4 bases, with 10 bases between. Germline values: CDR1 SQVTM, CDR2 ANQGSEA. The length of the CDR3 is 11 residues. For the CDR3, the DNA is TGCAGCGGGGACACAGGCTATGGCTACACCTTC. Translated: CSGDTGYGYTF.

The chain joins TRBV7-2 to TRBJ2-2; 7 nucleotides agree with TRBD1. Trimming removed 2 bases from V and 6 bases from J; junction bases left unmatched: 3. CDR1 is SGHTA, CDR2 FQGNSA, per germline. The CDR3 covers 14 residues. CDR3 protein: CASSLNRGPGELFF. CDR3 DNA sequence: TGTGCCAGCAGCTTAAACAGGGGTCCCGGGGAGCTGTTTTTT.

This sequence joins TRBV11-2 and TRBJ2-5, with D possibly matching TRBD2 (5 bases). Germline lookup yields CDR1 SGHAT and CDR2 FQNNGV. CDR3 length equals 16 residues. V lost 5 bases to trimming and J lost 4 bases, with 20 bases between them. CDR3 DNA sequence: TGTGCCAGCAGCCCAGGCCAACGTAGCGATCGAGAGACCCAGTACTTC. Translation: CASSPGQRSDRETQYF.

V gene TRBV11-2 combines with J gene TRBJ2-7; D unresolved. This CDR3 spans 13 amino acids. V was clipped by 7 bases and J by 6 bases, with 16 bases between them. From germline, CDR1 is SGHAT and CDR2 FQNNGV. The DNA for the CDR3 is TGTGCCAGCACTCCCAGTTTCCTTGGCGAGCAGTACTTC. Protein: CASTPSFLGEQYF.

The rearrangement links TRBV4-1 to TRBJ1-1; TRBD1 is a possible D gene (6 bases). Germline V gene sequence: CDR1 MGHRA, CDR2 YSYEKL. The CDR3 has 15 residues. The germline V and J ends were trimmed by 0 bases and 0 bases, with 8 bases remaining between them. The CDR3 sequence is CASSQERGMNTEAFF. As DNA, the CDR3 is TGCGCCAGCAGCCAAGAGAGGGGGATGAACACTGAAGCTTTCTTT.

The chain joins TRBV9 to TRBJ2-1; unclear D gene. The CDR3 is 15 residues long. V was pared by 0 bases and J by 2 bases, with 9 bases between. Germline CDR1 SGDLS, CDR2 YYNGEE. CDR3 residues: CASSVGSTPYNEQFF. CDR3 sequence (DNA): TGTGCCAGCAGCGTAGGTAGTACCCCCTACAATGAGCAGTTCTTC.

This rearrangement joins TRBV5-1 to TRBJ2-3; the match to TRBD1 covers 7 bases. The CDR3 length is 16 residues. Germline loops: CDR1 SGHRS, CDR2 YFSETQ. Losses at the gene ends were 2 bases for V and 2 bases for J; bases not matched to a gene: 8. The CDR3 protein is CASSFTGARPTDTQYF. The DNA for the CDR3 is TGCGCCAGCAGCTTCACAGGGGCTCGACCCACAGATACGCAGTATTTT.

The V gene is TRBV18, the J gene TRBJ1-1; D might be TRBD1 (6 bases). The CDR3 is made up of 16 amino acids. The germline CDR1 and CDR2 sequences are KGHSH and LQKENI. Deletions cut 6 bases from V and 2 bases from J, with 19 bases between. CDR3 nucleotide sequence: TGTGCCAGCTCCCAAACGACCGGGACACATAACACTGAAGCTTTCTTT. Amino acids: CASSQTTGTHNTEAFF.

The chain uses TRBV6-6 and TRBJ2-3, with 8 bases that match TRBD1. Germline lookup yields CDR1 MNHNY and CDR2 SVGAGI (reference sequence). The junction had 3 bases not matched to a gene; V was cut back by 5 bases and J by 2 bases. The CDR3 is 14 residues long. The CDR3 is CASSRQGITDTQYF. The CDR3 DNA is TGTGCCAGCAGTAGACAGGGGATCACAGATACGCAGTATTTT.

This clone was recorded only once. V usage is TRBV5-1 and J usage is TRBJ1-4; the D gene is possibly TRBD1 (5 bases). V lost 7 bases, J lost 5 bases, and 15 bases lay in between. The CDR3 totals 14 residues. CDR1 is SGHRS, CDR2 YFSETQ, per germline. The DNA for the CDR3 is TGCGCCAGCGGACCTTCCGGGGGAAATGAAAAACTGTTTTTT. This sequence encodes CASGPSGGNEKLFF.

The V gene is TRBV5-1, the J gene TRBJ2-3, with 10 nucleotides matching TRBD2. The CDR3 spans 15 residues. V dropped 1 base and J dropped 3; count of bases not matched to a gene: 2. Germline V CDR1 and CDR2: SGHRS, YFSETQ. The chain's CDR3 is CASSLSAGGTDTQYF. The CDR3 coding sequence is TGCGCCAGCAGCTTGTCAGCGGGGGGGACAGATACGCAGTATTTT. Variable domain in full (rest from reference TRBV5-1 and TRBJ2-3): KAGVTQTPRYLIKTRGQQVTLSCSPISGHRSVSWYQQTPGQGLQFLFEYFSETQRNKGNFPGRFSGRQFSNSRSEMNVSTLELGDSALYLCASSLSAGGTDTQYFGPGTRLTVL.

The chain couples TRBV9 to TRBJ1-2; D remains ambiguous. CDR1 SGDLS and CDR2 YYNGEE come from the germline V gene. CDR3 length: 14 residues. Trimming removed 4 bases from V and 2 bases from J, with 12 bases in between. The CDR3 reads CASSPLLGNYGYTF. The CDR3 DNA reads TGTGCCAGCAGCCCTCTCCTGGGCAACTATGGCTACACCTTC.

This clone was counted once. This sequence joins TRBV5-4 and TRBJ2-1, with TRBD2 matching over 12 bases. V lost 4 bases, J lost 3 bases, and 5 bases stayed unmatched. In germline, CDR1 is SGHNT, CDR2 YYREEE (reference sequence). The CDR3 is made up of 16 amino acids. The CDR3 region is CASSGGLAGNYNEQFF. DNA for the CDR3: TGTGCCAGCAGCGGCGGACTAGCGGGGAACTACAATGAGCAGTTCTTC. Together with reference TRBV5-4 and TRBJ2-1, the CDR3 gives the full variable domain: ETGVTQSPTHLIKTRGQQVTLRCSSQSGHNTVSWYQQALGQGPQFIFQYYREEENGRGNFPPRFSGLQFPNYSSELNVNALELDDSALYLCASSGGLAGNYNEQFFGPGTRLTVL.

This clone has only a few counts. V gene TRBV11-2 combines with J gene TRBJ2-7, with D possibly TRBD1 on 5 matching bases. V was shortened by 3 bases and J by 0 bases, with 9 bases between the two germline ends. Germline V gene sequence: CDR1 SGHAT, CDR2 FQNNGV. The CDR3 loop spans 14 amino acids. The CDR3 loop reads CASSFSTGSYEQYF. CDR3 in DNA: TGTGCCAGCAGCTTTAGTACAGGCTCCTACGAGCAGTACTTC.

Points on this clone: This sample includes further DNA sequences coding for the same CDR3. This rearrangement joins TRBV9 to TRBJ2-3, with D possibly being TRBD1 (6 bases). V was shortened by 0 bases and J by 4 bases, with 9 bases between the two germline ends. The V gene's germline CDR1 is SGDLS and CDR2 YYNGEE. This CDR3 is 14 amino acids long. In nucleotides, the CDR3 is TGTGCCAGCAGCGTAGTCAGGGGCTCAGATACGCAGTATTTT. Amino acids: CASSVVRGSDTQYF.

This clone was observed a single time. The rearrangement uses TRBV5-1 and TRBJ2-3; 8 nucleotides match TRBD1. Germline CDR1 is SGHRS and CDR2 is YFSETQ. This CDR3 contains 14 residues. Germline trimming cut 4 bases from V and 4 bases from J; bases unmatched to any gene: 5. CDR3 protein: CASSGTGGPDTQYF. In nucleotides, the CDR3 is TGCGCCAGCAGCGGAACAGGGGGTCCAGATACGCAGTATTTT.

The chain recombines TRBV27 with TRBJ2-7; 9 bases agree with TRBD1. This CDR3 is 17 amino acids long. The germline CDR1 and CDR2 sequences are MNHEY and SMNVEV (reference sequence). V shed 0 bases, J shed 4 bases, and the junction held 10 bases outside the gene matches. CDR3 sequence reads: CASSLSSYRDRDYEQYF. DNA for the CDR3: TGTGCCAGCAGTTTATCCAGTTACCGGGACAGGGATTACGAGCAGTACTTC.

V gene TRBV6-5 combines with J gene TRBJ1-5; no firm D call. The V gene's germline CDR1 is MNHEY and CDR2 SVGAGI. CDR3 length: 13 residues. The V end was cut by 0 bases, the J end by 3 bases, with 3 bases between. In DNA form, the CDR3 reads TGTGCCAGCAGTTACTCCCACAATCAGCCCCAGCATTTT. Its translation: CASSYSHNQPQHF.

The J gene is TRBJ2-3, the V gene TRBV5-1; weak D call: TRBD2 (6 bases). The V gene's germline CDR1 is SGHRS and CDR2 YFSETQ. This CDR3 comprises 14 residues. V shed 4 bases and J shed 4 bases, with 13 bases lying between them. The CDR3 protein is CASSRTGESDTQYF. In DNA form, the CDR3 reads TGCGCCAGCAGCAGGACGGGGGAGTCAGATACGCAGTATTTT.

The chain carries TRBV9 and TRBJ2-4; 7 nucleotides agree with TRBD2. Germline V gene lookup returns CDR1 SGDLS and CDR2 YYNGEE. The CDR3 has 15 amino acids. The junction had 3 bases not matched to a gene; V was cut back by 3 bases and J by 0 bases. The CDR3: CASSAGGTAKNIQYF. The CDR3 nucleotides read TGTGCCAGCAGCGCGGGGGGTACAGCCAAAAACATTCAGTACTTC.